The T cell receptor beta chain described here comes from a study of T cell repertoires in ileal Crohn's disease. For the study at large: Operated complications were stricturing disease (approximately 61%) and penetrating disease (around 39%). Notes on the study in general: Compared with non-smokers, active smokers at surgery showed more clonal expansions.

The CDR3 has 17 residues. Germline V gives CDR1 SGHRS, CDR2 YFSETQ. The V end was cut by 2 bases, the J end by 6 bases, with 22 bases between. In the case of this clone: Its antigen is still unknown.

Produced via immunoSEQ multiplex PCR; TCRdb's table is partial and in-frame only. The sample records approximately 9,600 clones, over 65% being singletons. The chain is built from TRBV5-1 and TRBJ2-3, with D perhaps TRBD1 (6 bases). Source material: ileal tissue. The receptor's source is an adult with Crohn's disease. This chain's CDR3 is CASSLPLRTAGWDTQYF. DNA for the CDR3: TGCGCCAGCAGCTTACCCCTTAGGACAGCCGGTTGGGATACGCAGTATTTT.